These 29 T cell receptor beta chains share one sample of origin, sequenced in a study of T cell repertoires in cytomegalovirus infection. In TCRdb, the reads were re-called with MiXCR into one record per CDR3 protein. The data hold more than 500,000 distinct CDR3 sequences, with 16% observed a single time. Material for sequencing was CD8+ T cells from PBMCs. The receptor source for this set is a human donor in good health (CMV status not recorded). Some clones in this sample may be carry-over from other donors' samples.

Many counts were recorded for this clonotype. The chain carries TRBV7-6 and TRBJ2-3; the match to TRBD2 covers 14 bases. The germline CDR1 and CDR2 sequences are SGHVS and FNYEAQ. After removal of 6 bases from V and 2 bases from J, the junction contained 4 bases not matched to a gene. This CDR3 comprises 16 residues. This CDR3 reads CASSPTSGGVTDTQYF. As DNA, the CDR3 is TGTGCCAGCAGTCCGACTAGCGGGGGGGTCACAGATACGCAGTATTTT.

This clonotype was seen ten or more times. CDR3 DNA: TGTGCCACCCTGGGGCGGGCCGAGCAGTACTTC. This translates into CATLGRAEQYF. The V and J genes are TRBV6-2 or TRBV6-3 and TRBJ2-7; D might be TRBD1 or TRBD2, each matching 5 bases. Trimming stripped 10 bases from V and 6 bases from J, with 13 bases between. The CDR3 spans 11 residues. Germline V gene data show CDR1 as MNHEY and CDR2 as SVGEGT.

In its sample, this clonotype was seen a few times. The V gene is TRBV27, the J gene TRBJ2-1; the D is unclear. The CDR3 sequence is 15 residues long. V was shortened by 5 bases and J by 2 bases, with 13 bases between the two germline ends. Germline V gene lookup returns CDR1 MNHEY and CDR2 SMNVEV (reference sequence). CDR3 sequence reads: CASSTVGGAYNEQFF. CDR3 DNA: TGTGCCAGCAGTACCGTGGGTGGGGCCTACAATGAGCAGTTCTTC.

Note on this clonotype: A read error is possible here, since a much larger clone lies one base away. As the CDR3 is not closed by the conserved phenylalanine or tryptophan, this likely results from a read error. The V and J genes are TRBV11-1 and TRBJ2-1; 12 bases fit TRBD2. The V and J ends lost 10 bases and 4 bases, in that order; junction bases with no gene match: 8. CDR1 SGHAT and CDR2 FQDESV come from the germline V gene (reference sequence). The CDR3 length is 15 residues. The CDR3 sequence is CAIESGTSGYNEQFL. Here the CDR3 DNA reads TGTGCCATAGAGTCCGGGACTAGCGGGTACAATGAGCAGTTCTTA.

The rearrangement links TRBV9 to TRBJ2-5; 7 bases agree with TRBD2. The CDR3 loop spans 15 amino acids. The germline V gene encodes CDR1 SGDLS and CDR2 YYNGEE. V shed 4 bases, J shed 1 base, and the junction held 7 bases outside the gene matches. CDR3 protein: CASSLLASGQETQYF. The CDR3 nucleotides read TGTGCCAGCAGCCTACTAGCTAGCGGCCAAGAGACCCAGTACTTC.

The sample holds a few counts of this clonotype. The rearrangement uses TRBV12-3 or TRBV12-4 and TRBJ1-6, with TRBD1 matching over 9 bases. The trim removed 4 bases at V and 10 bases at J, leaving 5 bases unmatched. The CDR3 is made up of 14 amino acids. The CDR3 sequence is CASSSGQGWSPLHF. DNA for the CDR3: TGTGCCAGCAGTTCGGGACAGGGTTGGTCACCCCTCCACTTT.

This clonotype was seen a handful of times. The V and J genes are TRBV6-6 and TRBJ1-1; the match to TRBD1 covers 9 bases. Germline V gives CDR1 MNHNY, CDR2 SVGAGI (reference sequence). V shed 0 bases, J shed 1 base, and the junction held 6 bases outside the gene matches. CDR3 length equals 17 residues. CDR3: CASSYSPGTGTNTEAFF. The DNA of the CDR3 is TGTGCCAGCAGTTACTCCCCCGGGACAGGGACGAACACTGAAGCTTTCTTT.

As for this clonotype: A much bigger clone sits one base away, suggesting this may be a read error. The chain has TRBV7-4 and TRBJ2-7, with no clear D. The germline V gene encodes CDR1 SGHVT and CDR2 SQSDAQ. The CDR3 contains 14 residues. The CDR3 DNA reads TGTGCCAGCAGCTTAGACCTCCGCTCCTACGAGCAGCACTTC. Its protein product is CASSLDLRSYEQHF.

This clonotype turned up a few times. The J gene is TRBJ2-7, the V gene TRBV19; D is unresolved. V lost 1 base to trimming and J lost 7 bases, with 20 bases between them. CDR1 and CDR2 (germline): LNHDA, SQIVND (reference sequence). CDR3 length: 16 residues. CDR3 region: CASSIVAETNLWEQYF. As DNA, the CDR3 is TGTGCCAGTAGTATAGTTGCAGAAACCAACCTCTGGGAGCAGTACTTC.

The V call is TRBV29-1, the J call TRBJ1-2, with D hard to call. Germline CDR1 and CDR2: SQVTM and ANQGSEA. The CDR3 covers 12 residues. V shed 6 bases and J shed 0 bases, with 8 bases lying between them. CDR3 sequence (DNA): TGCAGCGTACCCGGGGCTAACTATGGCTACACCTTC. This translates into CSVPGANYGYTF.

This clonotype appeared a few times. J is TRBJ1-2 and V is TRBV5-4, with a weak D call TRBD1 (5 bases). The CDR3 has 11 residues. V was clipped by 0 bases and J by 8 bases, with 5 bases between them. Germline CDR1 SGHNT, CDR2 YYREEE (reference sequence). In DNA, the CDR3 is TGTGCCAGCAGCTTGGAGGGGGGCTACACCTTC. Protein product: CASSLEGGYTF.

This clonotype was detected ten times or more. V gene TRBV7-2 combines with J gene TRBJ1-5; no definite D call. The CDR3 covers 12 residues. The V and J ends lost 1 base and 7 bases respectively, with 5 bases between them. CDR1 is SGHTA and CDR2 is FQGNSA in the germline V gene. The DNA for the CDR3 is TGTGCCAGCAGCTTAGGAACCCAGCCCCAGCATTTT. It encodes CASSLGTQPQHF.

In its sample, this clonotype was seen many times. The chain uses TRBV19 and TRBJ1-2; D is possibly TRBD1 (6 bases). The CDR3 totals 13 residues. The V and J ends lost 7 bases and 8 bases respectively, with 17 bases between them. Germline V lookup: CDR1 LNHDA, CDR2 SQIVND (reference sequence). The CDR3, as DNA: TGTGCCAGTAAGGCAGGGGCCACGGAGGGCTACACCTTC. This sequence encodes CASKAGATEGYTF.

The V call is TRBV6-5, the J call TRBJ1-2; possibly TRBD1 for D (6 bases). Germline CDR1 is MNHEY and CDR2 is SVGAGI. V lost 6 bases, J lost 4 bases, and 9 bases lay in between. The CDR3 consists of 12 residues. CDR3 region: CASRQGFYGYTF. CDR3 nucleotides: TGTGCCAGCAGACAGGGATTCTATGGCTACACCTTC.

The genes are TRBV4-2 and TRBJ2-5; 8 bases fit TRBD2. The CDR3 contains 17 residues. J was trimmed by 4 bases and V by 2 bases; bases with no gene match: 12. The germline gives CDR1 LGHNA, CDR2 YNFKEQ. CDR3 in amino acids: CASSQTSGSYSGETQYF. The CDR3 bases are TGTGCCAGCAGCCAAACGAGCGGGAGCTACAGCGGAGAGACCCAGTACTTC.

The sample holds many counts of this clonotype. The CDR3 protein is CASSPRTSGAYEQYF. CDR3 bases: TGTGCCAGCAGTCCTAGGACTAGCGGAGCCTACGAGCAGTACTTC. V usage is TRBV27 and J usage is TRBJ2-7, with 10 bases fitting TRBD2. The trim removed 5 bases at V and 2 bases at J, leaving 6 bases unmatched. Germline assignment: CDR1 MNHEY and CDR2 SMNVEV (reference sequence). The CDR3 has 15 residues.

This clonotype was seen more than once but under ten times. This chain connects TRBV19 to TRBJ1-6; perhaps TRBD1 as D (6 bases). The V end lost 0 bases, the J end lost 0 bases, and 12 bases lay between the germline ends. The CDR3 loop spans 18 amino acids. Looked up from germline, CDR1 is LNHDA and CDR2 is SQIVND (reference sequence). The CDR3, as DNA: TGTGCCAGTAGTATAGACCCAGACAGGAGCTCCTATAATTCACCCCTCCACTTT. This codes for CASSIDPDRSSYNSPLHF.

This clonotype was recorded a few times. This chain joins TRBV27 and TRBJ1-3; no clear D gene. Trimming took 6 bases from V and 0 from J, leaving 12 bases between them. Per germline, CDR1 MNHEY and CDR2 SMNVEV (reference sequence). The CDR3 totals 15 residues. CDR3 in amino acids: CASSPGPPSGNTIYF. The CDR3 DNA is TGTGCCAGCAGCCCAGGTCCCCCCTCTGGAAACACCATATATTTT.

The chain has TRBV7-9 and TRBJ1-4; D possibly corresponds to TRBD1 (5 bases). The CDR3 contains 14 residues. V lost 5 bases, J lost 8 bases, and 15 bases lay in between. Germline-derived CDR1 and CDR2 are SEHNR and FQNEAQ (reference sequence). The CDR3 DNA follows: TGTGCCAGCAGCCAGGACACAATGAGGGAAAAACTGTTTTTT. Residues: CASSQDTMREKLFF.

This rearrangement joins TRBV27 to TRBJ2-7; tentative D call: TRBD2 (5 bases). The CDR3 has 14 residues. Germline V gene lookup returns CDR1 MNHEY and CDR2 SMNVEV (reference sequence). Trimming removed 4 bases from V and 3 bases from J, with 13 bases in between. The CDR3 protein is CASSSGLVYYEQYF. The CDR3 DNA reads TGTGCCAGCAGTTCAGGACTGGTATACTACGAGCAGTACTTC.

This chain links TRBV5-1 with TRBJ2-7; 7 bases match TRBD2. This CDR3 contains 15 residues. The V gene end was trimmed by 2 bases and the J gene end by 3 bases; junction bases not matched to a gene: 8. Germline V gene lookup returns CDR1 SGHRS and CDR2 YFSETQ. The CDR3 DNA follows: TGCGCCAGCAGCTTAAAAGGCGGGAGTTTCTACGAGCAGTACTTC. This sequence encodes CASSLKGGSFYEQYF.

This chain joins TRBV28 and TRBJ2-7; D is unresolved. CDR1 is MDHEN and CDR2 is SYDVKM in the germline V gene. The CDR3 contains 14 residues. Trimming shortened V by 0 bases and J by 1 base, and 7 bases separated the two germline ends. CDR3 region: CASSLWGRSYEQYF. CDR3 nucleotides: TGTGCCAGCAGTTTATGGGGCAGGTCCTACGAGCAGTACTTC. The whole variable domain, remainder taken from reference TRBV28 and TRBJ2-7, is DVKVTQSSRYLVKRTGEKVFLECVQDMDHENMFWYRQDPGLGLRLIYFSYDVKMKEKGDIPEGYSVSREKKERFSLILESASTNQTSMYLCASSLWGRSYEQYFGPGTRLTVT.

This clonotype was seen repeatedly, ten times or more. V and J are TRBV27 and TRBJ2-3; the D gene is possibly TRBD2 (6 bases). CDR3 size: 17 residues. Germline V CDR1 and CDR2: MNHEY, SMNVEV (reference sequence). Trimming pared 5 bases from V and 1 base from J, leaving 19 bases between. CDR3 DNA: TGTGCCAGCAGTGGGGGGTGGAACTGGGAGCGCACAGATACGCAGTATTTT. Protein product: CASSGGWNWERTDTQYF.

Only a few counts were recorded for this clonotype. The chain couples TRBV9 to TRBJ2-3; the D is unclear. The CDR3 spans 15 residues. Germline values: CDR1 SGDLS, CDR2 YYNGEE. V was trimmed by 0 bases and J by 3 bases, leaving 11 bases between them. CDR3 sequence (DNA): TGTGCCAGCAGCGTAGCTGCTAGTAGAACAGATACGCAGTATTTT. Translation gives CASSVAASRTDTQYF.

This clonotype has a count of ten or more. This rearrangement joins TRBV7-2 to TRBJ1-1; 8 bases are shared with TRBD1. Looked up from germline, CDR1 is SGHTA and CDR2 is FQGNSA. Germline trimming cut 4 bases from V and 0 bases from J; bases unmatched to any gene: 7. The CDR3 loop spans 16 amino acids. Here the CDR3 reads CASSYQGAGMNTEAFF. In DNA form, the CDR3 reads TGTGCCAGCAGCTACCAGGGGGCGGGTATGAACACTGAAGCTTTCTTT. Full variable domain (rest looked up from reference TRBV7-2 and TRBJ1-1): GAGVSQSPSNKVTEKGKDVELRCDPISGHTALYWYRQSLGQGLEFLIYFQGNSAPDKSGLPSDRFSAERTGGSVSTLTIQRTQQEDSAVYLCASSYQGAGMNTEAFFGQGTRLTVV.

Regarding this clonotype: A much larger clone differs by one base, so this may be a read error. J is TRBJ1-2 and V is TRBV5-6; possible D gene TRBD1, 6 bases. This CDR3 region has 15 residues. CDR1 and CDR2 (germline): SGHDT, YYEEEE. The ends were cut back, 3 bases at V and 6 bases at J, with 18 bases in the middle. The CDR3 protein is CASSSDGQIIHGYTF. The CDR3 DNA is TGTGCCAGCAGCTCGGACGGACAGATTATACATGGCTACACCTTC.

V is TRBV9 and J is TRBJ2-5; 13 positions agree with TRBD2. Germline V gene lookup returns CDR1 SGDLS and CDR2 YYNGEE. The CDR3 length is 17 residues. Trimming at V came to 0 bases and at J to 3 bases, leaving 5 bases not matched to a gene. For the CDR3, the DNA is TGTGCCAGCAGCGTAGGGGGGACTAGCGGGGCGAAAGAGACCCAGTACTTC. This encodes CASSVGGTSGAKETQYF.

In this sample, this clonotype turned up once. This sequence may be a read error, since a much larger clone differs from it by one base. V usage is TRBV7-9 and J usage is TRBJ2-7; 8 bases are a match to TRBD1. Germline lookup yields CDR1 SEHNR and CDR2 FQNEAQ (reference sequence). After removal of 3 bases from V and 0 bases from J, the junction contained 10 bases not matched to a gene. The CDR3 consists of 17 residues. The CDR3 here is CASSFFGGQALSYEQYF. CDR3 nucleotides: TGTGCCAGCAGCTTTTTCGGGGGACAGGCCCTCTCCTACGAGCAGTACTTC. The variable domain in full, completed from reference TRBV7-9 and TRBJ2-7, reads DTGVSQNPRHKITKRGQNVTFRCDPISEHNRLYWYRQTLGQGPEFLTYFQNEAQLEKSRLLSDRFSAERPKGSFSTLEIQRTEQGDSAMYLCASSFFGGQALSYEQYFGPGTRLTVT.

This clonotype was counted between two and nine times. V usage is TRBV10-3 and J usage is TRBJ1-1; the D is unclear. V was shortened by 0 bases and J by 0 bases, with 8 bases between the two germline ends. The CDR3 has 15 residues. Germline V gene lookup returns CDR1 ENHRY and CDR2 SYGVKD. The CDR3 loop reads CAISESSQMNTEAFF. CDR3 in DNA: TGTGCCATCAGTGAGTCGTCTCAGATGAACACTGAAGCTTTCTTT.